This entry lists 6 T cell receptor beta chains sequenced from one sample in a study of blood T cell repertoires in COVID-19 (dated by TCRdb to 2020 to 2022). Libraries were made using the immunoSEQ multiplex PCR assay. The clones in this table, taken by TCRdb from immuneACCESS, are in-frame only. Not every clone is retained; where verified, under half of the shortfall comes from an unresolved V gene, and the cause of the rest is unknown. The sample table contains approximately 260,000 clones; only one count was recorded for 87% of them. Approximately 7.5% of the sample is in the top ten clones. The sequenced sample was peripheral blood. Every receptor here comes from a man aged 55 to 70 who had recovered from COVID-19.

The gene calls are TRBV28 and TRBJ1-1, with 7 bases aligning to TRBD1. CDR3 size: 15 residues. V lost 9 bases and J lost 4; bases outside the gene matches: 14. Germline V gene lookup returns CDR1 MDHEN and CDR2 SYDVKM. The CDR3 loop is CASPPAGRQGTEAFF. DNA for the CDR3: TGTGCCAGTCCCCCGGCGGGTCGACAGGGCACTGAAGCTTTCTTT. Full variable domain (missing parts from reference TRBV28 and TRBJ1-1): DVKVTQSSRYLVKRTGEKVFLECVQDMDHENMFWYRQDPGLGLRLIYFSYDVKMKEKGDIPEGYSVSREKKERFSLILESASTNQTSMYLCASPPAGRQGTEAFFGQGTRLTVV.

The gene calls are TRBV2 and TRBJ1-4; D not certain. From germline, CDR1 is SNHLY and CDR2 FYNNEI. The ends were cut back, 7 bases at V and 5 bases at J, with 5 bases in the middle. The CDR3 runs to 11 residues. Here the CDR3 DNA reads TGTGCCAGCACTACGAATGAAAAACTGTTTTTT. Translation gives CASTTNEKLFF.

J is TRBJ1-1 and V is TRBV6-2 or TRBV6-3; D is ambiguous. CDR1 is MNHEY, CDR2 SVGEGT, per germline. Trimming stripped 3 bases from V and 0 bases from J, with 8 bases between. The CDR3 is 14 residues long. CDR3 region: CASSYTRLNTEAFF. The CDR3 DNA sequence: TGTGCCAGCAGTTATACCAGGTTGAACACTGAAGCTTTCTTT.

The chain employs TRBV6-5 and TRBJ2-7, with TRBD1 identical over 7 bases. The CDR3 has 12 residues. Germline assignment: CDR1 MNHEY and CDR2 SVGAGI. Trimming took 5 bases from V and 5 from J; bases not matched to a gene: 3. The CDR3 loop reads CASSRTGDEQYV. In DNA form, the CDR3 reads TGTGCCAGCAGTCGCACAGGGGACGAGCAGTACGTC.

This sequence joins TRBV28 and TRBJ1-5; D remains unclear. The CDR3 loop spans 16 amino acids. Trimming took 2 bases from V and 2 from J, leaving 13 bases between them. Germline V gene lookup returns CDR1 MDHEN and CDR2 SYDVKM. The CDR3 loop is CASSLRNGYGNQPQHF. The CDR3 nucleotides read TGTGCCAGCAGTTTAAGGAACGGGTATGGCAATCAGCCCCAGCATTTT. Drawing the rest from reference TRBV28 and TRBJ1-5, the complete variable domain is DVKVTQSSRYLVKRTGEKVFLECVQDMDHENMFWYRQDPGLGLRLIYFSYDVKMKEKGDIPEGYSVSREKKERFSLILESASTNQTSMYLCASSLRNGYGNQPQHFGDGTRLSIL.

The V gene is TRBV18, the J gene TRBJ1-5; D is uncertain. The CDR3 is made up of 14 amino acids. V gave up 1 base and J gave up 4 bases, with 8 bases separating them. The germline gives CDR1 KGHSH, CDR2 LQKENI. The CDR3 here is CASSPLDRNQPQHF. CDR3 nucleotide sequence: TGTGCCAGCTCACCACTCGATAGAAATCAGCCCCAGCATTTT.